This entry concerns a single T cell receptor beta chain. No antigen is known for it. This specimen belongs to a study of blood T cells in healthy people across ages. Study-wide findings and caveats: Since the PBMCs were unsorted, naive and antigen-experienced cells could not be conclusively compared. The fall in TCR beta diversity per million T cells was roughly linear with age. Naive CD4+ cell counts and diversity both ran higher in long-lived than in aged donors.

With 3 bases removed from V and 5 bases from J, the gap between germline ends came to 11 bases. Germline CDR1 and CDR2: MDHEN and SYDVKM. There are 14 residues in the CDR3. Primers used in a second PCR of about 7 to 12 cycles were a sample-barcoded 5' primer and a J-beta primer mix. Tags on each cDNA molecule came from a template-switch adaptor with 12 random nucleotides. TCRdb reanalysed the 5' RACE reads using MiXCR and keeps one entry per CDR3 protein. The data contain hundreds of thousands of distinct CDR3 sequences, more than 45% of them singletons. The chain combines TRBV28 with TRBJ1-5, with no clear D. This sequence originates from an elderly woman in good health. The sample consisted of blood. The CDR3 region has the DNA TGTGCCAGCAGTTTGCCAGAACCGTATCAGCCCCAGCATTTT. It codes for CASSLPEPYQPQHF.